Following are 21 T cell receptor beta chains from one sample sequenced in a study of regulatory T cells in long-lasting Graves disease. Arm-PCR with iRepertoire HTBI primers amplified the CDR3 regions for these TCR beta libraries. Each CDR3 protein gets one entry after TCRdb re-called the multiplex PCR reads with MiXCR. This table has around 400,000 distinct CDR3 sequences, roughly a fifth appearing once. Indicated time point: persistent/refractory GD, antithyroid drugs over 5 years with positive TRAb. The TCR library used RNA extracted from PBMCs. The sample consisted of peripheral blood mononuclear cells (PBMCs), taken when the disease was refractory, from a patient treated with antithyroid drugs. These receptors came from a female donor with Graves disease.

This sequence joins TRBV6-1 and TRBJ2-5; a weak D match, TRBD1 (5 bases). Germline CDR1 and CDR2: MNHNS and SASEGT. There are 13 residues in the CDR3. Trimming took off 7 bases at V and 1 base at J, with 10 bases between the two ends. This CDR3 is CASNRDSQETQYF. CDR3 in DNA: TGTGCCAGCAACAGAGACAGCCAAGAGACCCAGTACTTC.

There are a few counts of this clonotype. This chain links TRBV5-4 with TRBJ1-2; 9 nucleotides align to TRBD1. From germline, CDR1 is SGHNT and CDR2 YYREEE (reference sequence). The CDR3 spans 14 residues. V gave up 4 bases and J gave up 8 bases; unmatched junction bases: 9. The CDR3 here is CASSLTQGAPGYTF. CDR3 bases: TGTGCCAGCAGCCTAACACAGGGGGCGCCCGGCTACACCTTC. The variable domain in full, with the rest retrieved from reference TRBV5-4 and TRBJ1-2, is ETGVTQSPTHLIKTRGQQVTLRCSSQSGHNTVSWYQQALGQGPQFIFQYYREEENGRGNFPPRFSGLQFPNYSSELNVNALELDDSALYLCASSLTQGAPGYTFGSGTRLTVV.

The V and J genes are TRBV20-1 and TRBJ1-4; no definite D call. The CDR3 sequence is 15 residues long. CDR1 is DFQATT and CDR2 is SNEGSKA in the germline V gene (reference sequence). Trimming shortened V by 3 bases and J by 8 bases, and 19 bases separated the two germline ends. The CDR3 loop is CSARPVSLSREKLFF. In DNA form, the CDR3 reads TGCAGTGCTAGGCCGGTGAGCTTGAGTCGGGAAAAACTGTTTTTT.

This clonotype was seen more than once but under ten times. This may be a read error, as it is one base from a much larger clone. J is TRBJ1-6 and V is TRBV2; possible D gene TRBD1, 5 bases. CDR1 is SNHLY, CDR2 FYNNEI, per germline. This CDR3 is built from 14 residues. CDR3 in amino acids: CASGRQRRNSPPHF. The CDR3 coding sequence is TGTGCCAGCGGCCGACAGAGAAGAAATTCACCCCCCCACTTT.

This clonotype was counted only a few times. CDR3 DNA: TGCAGTGCTGACCGCCGAGATAACCGGGACAATGAGCAGTTCTTC. Translation gives CSADRRDNRDNEQFF. The J gene is TRBJ2-1, the V gene TRBV20-1; D is unresolved. From germline, CDR1 is DFQATT and CDR2 SNEGSKA (reference sequence). With 5 bases removed from V and 5 bases from J, the gap between germline ends came to 19 bases. This CDR3 is built from 15 residues.

A few counts support this clonotype. The chain joins TRBV28 to TRBJ2-3, with 14 positions matching TRBD2. V lost 5 bases, J lost 0 bases, and 7 bases stayed unmatched. CDR1 is MDHEN and CDR2 is SYDVKM in the germline V gene. The CDR3 length is 18 residues. The CDR3 DNA follows: TGTGCCAGCAGTGGGAAGGGACTAGCGGGAGCTAGCACAGATACGCAGTATTTT. Translating gives CASSGKGLAGASTDTQYF.

This clonotype was counted at least ten times. The chain is built from TRBV28 and TRBJ1-4, with 10 bases that match TRBD1. Germline-derived CDR1 and CDR2 are MDHEN and SYDVKM. This CDR3 region has 15 residues. V lost 6 bases, J lost 8 bases, and 9 bases stayed unmatched. The CDR3: CASRGTGTGAEKLFF. The CDR3 nucleotides are TGTGCCAGCAGGGGAACCGGGACAGGGGCCGAAAAACTGTTTTTT. The whole variable domain, filled in from reference TRBV28 and TRBJ1-4, reads DVKVTQSSRYLVKRTGEKVFLECVQDMDHENMFWYRQDPGLGLRLIYFSYDVKMKEKGDIPEGYSVSREKKERFSLILESASTNQTSMYLCASRGTGTGAEKLFFGSGTQLSVL.

V gene TRBV19 combines with J gene TRBJ2-2, with unresolved D. V shed 3 bases and J shed 5 bases, with 4 bases lying between them. This CDR3 has 12 amino acids. Germline CDR1 and CDR2: LNHDA and SQIVND (reference sequence). The CDR3 here is CASSIQTGELFF. DNA for the CDR3: TGTGCCAGTAGTATTCAGACCGGGGAGCTGTTTTTT. Based on the CDR3 plus reference TRBV19 and TRBJ2-2, the full variable domain is DGGITQSPKYLFRKEGQNVTLSCEQNLNHDAMYWYRQDPGQGLRLIYYSQIVNDFQKGDIAEGYSVSREKKESFPLTVTSAQKNPTAFYLCASSIQTGELFFGEGSRLTVL.

The chain links TRBV9 to TRBJ2-7; D not certain. Looked up from germline, CDR1 is SGDLS and CDR2 is YYNGEE. CDR3 size: 15 residues. Trimming stripped 0 bases from V and 5 bases from J, with 15 bases between. The DNA of the CDR3 is TGTGCCAGCAGCGTAGGGGTGTTCCATACGGACGAGCAGTACTTC. Residues: CASSVGVFHTDEQYF.

The rearrangement joins TRBV20-1 to TRBJ2-5; tentative D call: TRBD1 (5 bases). Per the germline V gene, CDR1 is DFQATT and CDR2 is SNEGSKA (reference sequence). Trimming took 6 bases from V and 5 from J, leaving 16 bases between them. The CDR3 runs 13 residues. CDR3 protein: CSAPWGSEETQYF. The CDR3 DNA is TGCAGTGCGCCCTGGGGCAGCGAGGAGACCCAGTACTTC.

This clonotype was counted many times. The V and J genes are TRBV7-9 and TRBJ2-7, with 10 bases identical to TRBD1. The CDR3 extends over 14 amino acids. The V gene end was trimmed by 2 bases and the J gene end by 6 bases; junction bases not matched to a gene: 4. Per germline, CDR1 SEHNR and CDR2 FQNEAQ (reference sequence). The CDR3 sequence: CASSLQRTGGEQYF. CDR3 in DNA: TGTGCCAGCAGCTTACAAAGGACAGGGGGCGAGCAGTACTTC.

This clonotype came up a few times. V gene TRBV20-1 combines with J gene TRBJ1-2, with TRBD1 matching over 8 bases. CDR3 size: 13 residues. Germline V gene lookup returns CDR1 DFQATT and CDR2 SNEGSKA (reference sequence). V gave up 8 bases and J gave up 7 bases; unmatched junction bases: 12. DNA for the CDR3: TGCAGTCTGACTGTCCAGGGGGCTGGTGGCTACACCTTC. Protein: CSLTVQGAGGYTF.

This clonotype was recorded a few times. The chain links TRBV19 to TRBJ2-2, with D tentatively TRBD2 (6 bases). The V end lost 1 base, the J end lost 1 base, and 7 bases lay between the germline ends. The CDR3 is 15 residues long. Germline loops: CDR1 LNHDA, CDR2 SQIVND (reference sequence). As DNA, the CDR3 is TGTGCCAGTAGTATAGTCGGGGGGAACACCGGGGAGCTGTTTTTT. This encodes CASSIVGGNTGELFF.

Only a few counts were recorded for this clonotype. The rearrangement joins TRBV28 to TRBJ2-2, with TRBD1 identical over 7 bases. The junction had 4 bases not matched to a gene; V was cut back by 5 bases and J by 4 bases. CDR3 length: 14 amino acids. Germline CDR1 MDHEN, CDR2 SYDVKM. CDR3 bases: TGTGCCAGCAGTACGAACAGGGGCACCGGGGAGCTGTTTTTT. Protein product: CASSTNRGTGELFF.

This clonotype was recorded many times. V usage is TRBV6-5 and J usage is TRBJ1-5; D uncertain. This CDR3 is built from 20 residues. V lost 2 bases, J lost 0 bases, and 23 bases lay in between. CDR1 is MNHEY and CDR2 is SVGAGI in the germline V gene. In nucleotides, the CDR3 is TGTGCCAGCAGTTACGTGTGGGATAACAATGAAGGATATAGCAATCAGCCCCAGCATTTT. Its protein is CASSYVWDNNEGYSNQPQHF.

The CDR3 sequence: CASSQEMSMNTEAFF. The CDR3 bases are TGTGCCAGCAGCCAAGAAATGTCGATGAACACTGAAGCTTTCTTT. The V gene is TRBV4-2, the J gene TRBJ1-1; D remains ambiguous. The CDR3 consists of 15 residues. Germline V gene sequence: CDR1 LGHNA, CDR2 YNFKEQ. V was pared by 0 bases and J by 0 bases, with 8 bases between.

This clonotype was detected ten times or more. The genes are TRBV20-1 and TRBJ1-6; D may be TRBD1 (5 bases). The V end was cut by 5 bases, the J end by 8 bases, with 10 bases between. Looked up from germline, CDR1 is DFQATT and CDR2 is SNEGSKA (reference sequence). This CDR3 spans 12 amino acids. As DNA, the CDR3 is TGCAGTGCTGCAGGGTTGGATTCACCCCTCCACTTT. Its protein is CSAAGLDSPLHF.

This chain links TRBV19 with TRBJ2-2, with TRBD1 as a possible D gene (6 bases). This CDR3 region has 14 residues. Germline assignment: CDR1 LNHDA and CDR2 SQIVND (reference sequence). Trimming removed 6 bases at V and 5 bases at J, with 13 bases between. The CDR3 DNA reads TGTGCCAGTAGGCAGGGGACAATAACCGGGGAGCTGTTTTTT. The encoded protein is CASRQGTITGELFF.

The V call is TRBV11-2, the J call TRBJ2-3, with unresolved D. The V end lost 5 bases, the J end lost 3 bases, and 9 bases lay between the germline ends. Germline V CDR1 and CDR2: SGHAT, FQNNGV. This CDR3 has 13 amino acids. The CDR3 here is CASSVGFTDTQYF. The CDR3 coding sequence is TGTGCCAGCAGCGTAGGTTTTACAGATACGCAGTATTTT. Full variable domain (missing parts from reference TRBV11-2 and TRBJ2-3): EAGVAQSPRYKIIEKRQSVAFWCNPISGHATLYWYQQILGQGPKLLIQFQNNGVVDDSQLPKDRFSAERLKGVDSTLKIQPAKLEDSAVYLCASSVGFTDTQYFGPGTRLTVL.

This sequence joins TRBV6-5 and TRBJ1-4; no clear D gene. V was shortened by 2 bases and J by 10 bases, with 17 bases between the two germline ends. Germline loops: CDR1 MNHEY, CDR2 SVGAGI. The length of the CDR3 is 15 residues. CDR3 sequence reads: CASSYMARLPGKLFF. CDR3 nucleotides: TGTGCCAGCAGTTACATGGCTCGTCTCCCGGGAAAACTGTTTTTT.

This clonotype was counted ten times or more. The V and J genes are TRBV7-8 and TRBJ2-7, with a possible D match to TRBD2 (6 bases). The germline V gene encodes CDR1 SGHVS and CDR2 FQNEAQ. The CDR3 contains 16 residues. V lost 5 bases, J lost 7 bases, and 24 bases lay in between. CDR3 DNA sequence: TGTGCCAGCAGCCCCAGTCCCGGACTAACCGGTAGGGAGCAGTACTTC. Protein: CASSPSPGLTGREQYF.